This TCR beta chain was captured in a study of CD8 T cells in Susac syndrome. After extraction with the RNeasy kit, roughly 0.5 to 1 ug of the RNA was reverse transcribed using random hexamers. TCR beta CDR3 was amplified by immunoSEQ multiplex PCR. This amplification extended across 54 Vbeta and 13 Jbeta segments. TCRdb analysed the immunoSEQ multiplex PCR reads with MiXCR anew, one entry per CDR3 protein. The table includes 200,000 or so distinct CDR3 sequences, approximately 90% detected once. The germline V gene encodes CDR1 SGHVS and CDR2 FQNEAQ. The CDR3 sequence is 18 residues long. J was trimmed by 6 bases and V by 5 bases; bases with no gene match: 20. CD8+ and CD4+ T cells circulating in blood were sequenced for TCR beta. The multiple sclerosis control group consisted of treatment-naive patients whose relapsing-remitting disease, which was either stable or active, fulfilled revised McDonald criteria. Negative magnetic isolation gave CD8+ and CD4+ cells; FACS enriched CD8+ TEMRA.

The sample holds one count of this clonotype. The gene calls are TRBV7-8 and TRBJ2-5, with 8 bases fitting TRBD1. Material for sequencing was CD8+ T cells from PBMCs. The clonotype comes from a human donor with multiple sclerosis. CDR3 bases: TGTGCCAGCAGCCGAGTAGTAAAGGGACAGGCCCTGGGGAAGACCCAGTACTTC. Encoded protein: CASSRVVKGQALGKTQYF.